These 21 T cell receptor beta chains share one sample of origin, sequenced in a study of cytomegalovirus exposure and HLA in healthy donors. The PCR was carried out with 60 Vbeta primers and 13 Jbeta primers. Clones were sequenced by immunoSEQ multiplex PCR, and TCRdb holds only the in-frame ones, with some missing. The sample records some 130,000 clones, over 60% being singletons. The sequenced sample was PBMCs. The receptors shown here come from a man aged 40-50 years in good health and CMV-seronegative.

This clone was counted only a few times. The rearrangement links TRBV27 to TRBJ1-4; TRBD1 is a possible D gene (6 bases). The V gene's germline CDR1 is MNHEY and CDR2 SMNVEV (reference sequence). The CDR3 spans 19 residues. V shed 3 bases and J shed 4 bases, with 24 bases lying between them. The CDR3 spells CASSLSTRGGGLLNEKLFF. DNA of the CDR3: TGTGCCAGCAGTTTGTCGACCAGAGGGGGTGGGCTCCTTAATGAAAAACTGTTTTTT.

The rearrangement joins TRBV6-5 to TRBJ2-3; 12 nucleotides align to TRBD2. The V segment lost 5 bases and the J segment 2 bases; nucleotides outside the gene matches: 2. There are 15 residues in the CDR3. Germline V gene lookup returns CDR1 MNHEY and CDR2 SVGAGI. CDR3 in DNA: TGTGCCAGCAGTCCTAGCGGGGGGGCCACAGATACGCAGTATTTT. It is translated as CASSPSGGATDTQYF.

For this clone: A junction end diverges from the germline sequence, so it may reflect a read error. This chain connects TRBV7-8 to TRBJ2-1; 8 bases fit TRBD2. There are 12 residues in the CDR3. Germline CDR1 is SGHVS and CDR2 is FQNEAQ. The CDR3 region has the DNA TGTGCCAGCAGCAAAATAGCGGGGTTCGTTGTCTTC. Translating it yields CASSKIAGFVVF.

The chain couples TRBV6-5 to TRBJ1-2; no firm D call. Per germline, CDR1 MNHEY and CDR2 SVGAGI. The CDR3 is 13 amino acids. The V end was cut by 5 bases, the J end by 5 bases, with 12 bases between. CDR3 sequence: CASSGQADYGYTF. CDR3 coding DNA: TGTGCCAGCAGTGGTCAGGCCGATTATGGCTACACCTTC.

This chain links TRBV28 with TRBJ1-2, with D unclear. The CDR3 loop spans 14 amino acids. Trimming left V 4 bases short and J 2 bases short, with 11 bases between. Germline V gene lookup returns CDR1 MDHEN and CDR2 SYDVKM. CDR3 nucleotides: TGTGCCAGCAGTTCCCCGACACAGAACTATGGCTACACCTTC. Translated, it gives CASSSPTQNYGYTF.

This chain joins TRBV27 and TRBJ2-7; perhaps TRBD2 as D (7 bases). This CDR3 spans 14 amino acids. The V gene lost 3 bases and the J gene lost 6 bases, with 15 bases spanning the gap. Germline V gives CDR1 MNHEY, CDR2 SMNVEV (reference sequence). For the CDR3, the DNA is TGTGCCAGCAGTTTTTGGGACCGGGGGGCCGAGCAGTACTTC. Protein product: CASSFWDRGAEQYF.

The V call is TRBV20-1, the J call TRBJ2-7, with D unclear. This CDR3 has 11 residues. Germline assignment: CDR1 DFQATT and CDR2 SNEGSKA (reference sequence). The CDR3 nucleotides are TGCAGCGCGGCTAGTGGCTACGAGCAGTACTTC. It encodes CSAASGYEQYF.

A single count supports this clone. The chain uses TRBV7-2 and TRBJ2-1; TRBD2 is a possible D gene (5 bases). The germline V gene has CDR1 SGHTA and CDR2 FQGNSA. This CDR3 comprises 15 residues. V was trimmed by 1 base and J by 3 bases, leaving 10 bases between them. CDR3 in DNA: TGTGCCAGCAGCTTAGGGACTCATTTCTACAATGAGCAGTTCTTC. The encoded protein is CASSLGTHFYNEQFF.

The chain recombines TRBV4-3 with TRBJ1-4, with 10 positions matching TRBD1. Germline trimming cut 1 base from V and 8 bases from J; bases unmatched to any gene: 1. The CDR3 contains 14 residues. Germline V CDR1 and CDR2: LGHNA, YSLEER. The CDR3 here is CASSQGQGAEKLFF. CDR3 nucleotide sequence: TGCGCCAGCAGCCAAGGACAGGGGGCGGAAAAACTGTTTTTT.

V is TRBV5-5 and J is TRBJ2-7; TRBD1 matches 7 bases. The length of the CDR3 is 14 residues. The germline V gene encodes CDR1 SGHKS and CDR2 YYEKEE (reference sequence). V lost 0 bases and J lost 3; bases outside the gene matches: 3. CDR3 loop: CASSLAPGGYEQYF. The CDR3 DNA reads TGTGCCAGCAGCTTGGCTCCAGGGGGCTACGAGCAGTACTTC. Variable domain in full (rest from reference TRBV5-5 and TRBJ2-7): DAGVTQSPTHLIKTRGQQVTLRCSPISGHKSVSWYQQVLGQGPQFIFQYYEKEERGRGNFPDRFSARQFPNYSSELNVNALLLGDSALYLCASSLAPGGYEQYFGPGTRLTVT.

The genes are TRBV6-6 and TRBJ2-7, with 8 bases that match TRBD2. The CDR3 contains 14 residues. Germline V gene sequence: CDR1 MNHNY, CDR2 SVGAGI (reference sequence). The V gene end was trimmed by 7 bases and the J gene end by 3 bases; junction bases not matched to a gene: 8. The CDR3 DNA reads TGTGCCAGCACCCTGGGAGCGGGGGTCTACGAGCAGTACTTC. Translating gives CASTLGAGVYEQYF.

This clone showed up just a few times. This chain uses TRBV19 with TRBJ2-5, with D possibly being TRBD1 (6 bases). CDR3 length: 14 residues. Germline loops: CDR1 LNHDA, CDR2 SQIVND (reference sequence). Trimming cost V 3 bases and J 5 bases, with 13 bases left between them. The CDR3 nucleotides are TGTGCCAGTAGTATTGGCAGTAGGGGGGAGACCCAGTACTTC. It is translated as CASSIGSRGETQYF.

J is TRBJ2-7 and V is TRBV7-9, with TRBD1 identical over 8 bases. Germline V gives CDR1 SEHNR, CDR2 FQNEAQ (reference sequence). V shed 7 bases and J 3 bases; nucleotides not matched to a gene: 14. The CDR3 extends over 16 amino acids. The CDR3 spells CASTLGRTGIFYEQYF. DNA for the CDR3: TGTGCCAGCACCCTCGGGCGGACAGGGATTTTCTACGAGCAGTACTTC.

The chain recombines TRBV6-1 with TRBJ2-1; 12 bases agree with TRBD2. Trimming at V came to 8 bases and at J to 6 bases, leaving 8 bases not matched to a gene. The CDR3 has 15 residues. CDR1 MNHNS and CDR2 SASEGT come from the germline V gene. In DNA form, the CDR3 reads TGTGCCAGCTCCGGAAGGACTAGCGGGGTCAATGAGCAGTTCTTC. This encodes CASSGRTSGVNEQFF.

The chain's CDR3 is CAWSGPENQPQHF. The CDR3 bases are TGTGCCTGGAGTGGGCCAGAAAATCAGCCCCAGCATTTT. The rearrangement joins TRBV30 to TRBJ1-5, with unresolved D. Germline-derived CDR1 and CDR2 are GTSNPN and SVGIG (reference sequence). The CDR3 length is 13 residues. Trimming shortened V by 1 base and J by 4 bases, and 8 bases separated the two germline ends.

The CDR3 DNA sequence: TGTGCCAGCAGAAACCGGGACAGTGGGGTGAGTGAGCAGTTCTTC. Translation: CASRNRDSGVSEQFF. The chain links TRBV6-5 to TRBJ2-1; 7 nucleotides line up with TRBD1. Germline values: CDR1 MNHEY, CDR2 SVGAGI. The CDR3 has 15 amino acids. The V and J ends lost 6 bases and 9 bases, in that order; junction bases with no gene match: 14.

The chain is built from TRBV18 and TRBJ2-7, with D perhaps TRBD1 (5 bases). The CDR3 has 14 amino acids. CDR1 and CDR2 (germline): KGHSH, LQKENI. V shed 6 bases and J shed 3 bases, with 15 bases lying between them. The CDR3 coding sequence is TGTGCCAGCTCCCCGCAAGGGGTCGGCTACGAGCAGTACTTC. This sequence encodes CASSPQGVGYEQYF.

The chain carries TRBV7-3 and TRBJ1-2; TRBD1 might be the D (6 bases). V dropped 5 bases and J dropped 6 bases, with 13 bases sitting between them. This CDR3 is built from 13 residues. CDR1 SGHTA and CDR2 FQGTGA come from the germline V gene. CDR3 nucleotide sequence: TGTGCCAGCAGCCCGGGGGGGGCACATGGCTACACCTTC. Translating it yields CASSPGGAHGYTF.

In DNA, the CDR3 is TGTGCCAGCAGCTTAAGCGGGGGGGATTTCTTTGGCACAGATACGCAGTATTTT. Translating gives CASSLSGGDFFGTDTQYF. The genes are TRBV5-6 and TRBJ2-3, with 10 nucleotides matching TRBD2. Germline loops: CDR1 SGHDT, CDR2 YYEEEE. This CDR3 comprises 18 residues. The trim removed 2 bases at V and 1 base at J, leaving 10 bases unmatched.

The chain carries TRBV21-1 and TRBJ2-7; the table assigns TRBD2, which was not confirmed against the DNA. TRBV21-1 is a pseudogene locus. The CDR3 is 22 amino acids. The CDR3 DNA follows: TGTGCCAGCAGCAAAGGCATATGTTACAGGTTAGCGGGAGTTGGGGGATCCTACGAGCAGTACTTC. It specifies CASSKGICYRLAGVGGSYEQYF.

J is TRBJ1-2 and V is TRBV5-6; maybe TRBD1 (5 bases). The CDR3 covers 15 residues. Per germline, CDR1 SGHDT and CDR2 YYEEEE. Trimming pared 4 bases from V and 4 bases from J, leaving 17 bases between. CDR3 DNA sequence: TGTGCCAGCAGCCCCGACGCGGGGGGGTCCTATGGCTACACCTTC. It codes for CASSPDAGGSYGYTF.